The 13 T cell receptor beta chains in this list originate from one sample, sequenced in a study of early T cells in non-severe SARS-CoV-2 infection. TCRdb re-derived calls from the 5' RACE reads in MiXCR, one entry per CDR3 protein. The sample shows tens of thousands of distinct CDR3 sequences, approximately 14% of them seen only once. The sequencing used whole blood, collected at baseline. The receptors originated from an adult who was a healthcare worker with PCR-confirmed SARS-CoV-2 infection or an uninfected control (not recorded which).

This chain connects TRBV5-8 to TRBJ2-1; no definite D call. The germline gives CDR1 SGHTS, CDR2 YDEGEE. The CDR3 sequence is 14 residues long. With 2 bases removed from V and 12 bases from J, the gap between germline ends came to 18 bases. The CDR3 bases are TGTGCCAGCAGCTTCGCCGTCGTCCCCCGGAGGCAGTTCTTC. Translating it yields CASSFAVVPRRQFF.

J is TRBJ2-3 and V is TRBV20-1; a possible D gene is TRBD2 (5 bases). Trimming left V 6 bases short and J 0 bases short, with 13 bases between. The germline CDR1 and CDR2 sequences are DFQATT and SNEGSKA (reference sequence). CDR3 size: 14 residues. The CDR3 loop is CSASGLSSTDTQYF. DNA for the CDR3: TGCAGTGCCTCAGGACTTTCTAGCACAGATACGCAGTATTTT.

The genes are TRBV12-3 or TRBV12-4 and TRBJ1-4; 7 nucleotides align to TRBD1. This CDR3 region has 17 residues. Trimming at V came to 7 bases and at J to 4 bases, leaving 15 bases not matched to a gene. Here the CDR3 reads CASTFTGGTAYNEKLFF. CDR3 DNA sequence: TGTGCCAGCACTTTCACCGGCGGGACAGCTTATAATGAAAAACTGTTTTTT.

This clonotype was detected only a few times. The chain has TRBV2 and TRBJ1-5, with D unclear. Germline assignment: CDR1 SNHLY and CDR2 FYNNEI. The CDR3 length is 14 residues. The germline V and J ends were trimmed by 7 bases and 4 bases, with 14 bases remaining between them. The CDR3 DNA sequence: TGTGCCAGCATCGGGTTCGGGGTTAATCAGCCCCAGCATTTT. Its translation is CASIGFGVNQPQHF.

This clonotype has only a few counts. CDR3 amino acids: CASSEGQGANTGELFF. CDR3 coding DNA: TGTGCCAGCAGCGAGGGACAGGGGGCGAACACCGGGGAGCTGTTTTTT. The chain carries TRBV7-9 and TRBJ2-2; 11 nucleotides align to TRBD1. After removal of 5 bases from V and 0 bases from J, the junction contained 2 bases not matched to a gene. Looked up from germline, CDR1 is SEHNR and CDR2 is FQNEAQ (reference sequence). This CDR3 region has 16 residues.

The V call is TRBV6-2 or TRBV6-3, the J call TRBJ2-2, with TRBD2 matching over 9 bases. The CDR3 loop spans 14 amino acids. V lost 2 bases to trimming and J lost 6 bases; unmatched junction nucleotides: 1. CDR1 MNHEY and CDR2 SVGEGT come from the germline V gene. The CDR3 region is CASSYQREAGELFF. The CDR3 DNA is TGTGCCAGCAGTTACCAGCGGGAGGCCGGGGAGCTGTTTTTT.

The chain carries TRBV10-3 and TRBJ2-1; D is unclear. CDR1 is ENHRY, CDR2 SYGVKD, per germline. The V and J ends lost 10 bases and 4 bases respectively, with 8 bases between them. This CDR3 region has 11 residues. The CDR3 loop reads CATSEYNEQFF. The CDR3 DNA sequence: TGTGCCACCAGCGAGTACAATGAGCAGTTCTTC.

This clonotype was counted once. The CDR3 sequence is CASSEGQGKREKLFF. The CDR3 nucleotides are TGTGCCAGCAGTGAAGGACAGGGAAAACGTGAAAAACTGTTTTTT. The chain combines TRBV2 with TRBJ1-4; 7 bases map to TRBD1. The CDR3 covers 15 residues. V trimming: 1 base; J trimming: 7 bases; junction bases outside the gene matches: 6. Germline V lookup: CDR1 SNHLY, CDR2 FYNNEI.

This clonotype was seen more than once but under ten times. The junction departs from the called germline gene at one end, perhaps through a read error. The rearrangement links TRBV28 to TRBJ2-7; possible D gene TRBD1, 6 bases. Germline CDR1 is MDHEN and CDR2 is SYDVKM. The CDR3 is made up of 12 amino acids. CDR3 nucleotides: TGTGCCAGCACAGGCGGTGGGGACACCTGGGACTTC. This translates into CASTGGGDTWDF. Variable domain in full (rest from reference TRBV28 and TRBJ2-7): DVKVTQSSRYLVKRTGEKVFLECVQDMDHENMFWYRQDPGLGLRLIYFSYDVKMKEKGDIPEGYSVSREKKERFSLILESASTNQTSMYLCASTGGGDTWDFGPGTRLTVT.

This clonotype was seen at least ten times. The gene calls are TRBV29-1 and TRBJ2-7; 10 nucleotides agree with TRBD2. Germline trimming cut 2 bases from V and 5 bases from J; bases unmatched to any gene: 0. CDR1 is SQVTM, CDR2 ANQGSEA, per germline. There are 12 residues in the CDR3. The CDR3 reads CSVELAGDEQYF. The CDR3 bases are TGCAGCGTTGAACTAGCGGGAGACGAGCAGTACTTC.

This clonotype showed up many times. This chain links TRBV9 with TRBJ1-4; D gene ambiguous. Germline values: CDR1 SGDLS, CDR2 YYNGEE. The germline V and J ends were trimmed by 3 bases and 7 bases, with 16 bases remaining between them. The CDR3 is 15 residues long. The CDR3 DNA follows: TGTGCCAGCAGCGCCCAAGGGCTCAGCTCTGAAAAACTGTTTTTT. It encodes CASSAQGLSSEKLFF.

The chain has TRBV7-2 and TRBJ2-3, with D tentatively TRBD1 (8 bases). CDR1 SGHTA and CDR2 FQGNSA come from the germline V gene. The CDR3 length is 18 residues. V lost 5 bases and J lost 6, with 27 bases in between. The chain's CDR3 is CASSPAWAAGYRGDTQYF. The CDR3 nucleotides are TGTGCCAGCAGCCCCGCCTGGGCAGCGGGGTACAGGGGGGATACGCAGTATTTT.

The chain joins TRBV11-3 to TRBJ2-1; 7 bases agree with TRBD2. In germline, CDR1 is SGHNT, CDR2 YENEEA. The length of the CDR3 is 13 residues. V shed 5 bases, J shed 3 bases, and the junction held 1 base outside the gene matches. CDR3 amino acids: CASSGRGYNEQFF. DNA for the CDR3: TGTGCCAGCAGCGGGAGGGGCTACAATGAGCAGTTCTTC.